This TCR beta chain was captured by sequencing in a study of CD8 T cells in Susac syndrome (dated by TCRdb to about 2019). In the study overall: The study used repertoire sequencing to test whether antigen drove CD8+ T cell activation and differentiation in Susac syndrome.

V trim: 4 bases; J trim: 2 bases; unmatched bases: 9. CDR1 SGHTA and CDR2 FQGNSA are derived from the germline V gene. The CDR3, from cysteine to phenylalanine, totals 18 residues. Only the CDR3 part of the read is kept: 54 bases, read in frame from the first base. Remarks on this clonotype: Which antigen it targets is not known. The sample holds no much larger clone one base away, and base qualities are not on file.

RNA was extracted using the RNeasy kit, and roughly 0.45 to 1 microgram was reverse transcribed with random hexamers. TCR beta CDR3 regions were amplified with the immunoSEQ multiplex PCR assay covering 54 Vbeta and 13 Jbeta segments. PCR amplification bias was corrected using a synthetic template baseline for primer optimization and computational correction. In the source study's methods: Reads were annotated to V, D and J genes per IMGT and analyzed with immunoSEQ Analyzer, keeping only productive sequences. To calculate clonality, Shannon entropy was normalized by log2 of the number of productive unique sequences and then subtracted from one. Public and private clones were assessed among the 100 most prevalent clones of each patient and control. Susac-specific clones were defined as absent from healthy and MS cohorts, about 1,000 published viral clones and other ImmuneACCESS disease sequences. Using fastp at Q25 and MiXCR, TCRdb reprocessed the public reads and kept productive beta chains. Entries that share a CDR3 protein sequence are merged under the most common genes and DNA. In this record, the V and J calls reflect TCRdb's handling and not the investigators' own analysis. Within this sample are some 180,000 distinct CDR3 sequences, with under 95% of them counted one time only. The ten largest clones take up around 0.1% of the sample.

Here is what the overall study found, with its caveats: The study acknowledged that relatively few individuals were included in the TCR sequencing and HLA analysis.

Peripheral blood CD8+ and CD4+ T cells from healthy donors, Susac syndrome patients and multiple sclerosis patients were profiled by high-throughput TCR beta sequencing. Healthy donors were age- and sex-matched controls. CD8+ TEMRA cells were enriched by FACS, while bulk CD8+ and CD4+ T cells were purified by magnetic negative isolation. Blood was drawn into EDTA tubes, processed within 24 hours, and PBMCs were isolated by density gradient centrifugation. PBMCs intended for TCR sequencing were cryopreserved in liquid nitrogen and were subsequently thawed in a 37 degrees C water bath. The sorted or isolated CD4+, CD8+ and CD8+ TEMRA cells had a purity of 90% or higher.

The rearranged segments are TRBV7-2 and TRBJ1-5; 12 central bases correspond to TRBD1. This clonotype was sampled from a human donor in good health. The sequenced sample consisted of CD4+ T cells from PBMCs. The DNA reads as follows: TGTGCCAGCAGCTCATGGACCGGGACAGGGGGCGGCAATCAGCCCCAGCATTTT. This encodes CASSSWTGTGGGNQPQHF. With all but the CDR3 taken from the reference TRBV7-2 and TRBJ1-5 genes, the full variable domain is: GAGVSQSPSNKVTEKGKDVELRCDPISGHTALYWYRQSLGQGLEFLIYFQGNSAPDKSGLPSDRFSAERTGGSVSTLTIQRTQQEDSAVYLCASSSWTGTGGGNQPQHFGDGTRLSIL.